A single sample gave rise to the 27 T cell receptor beta chains below, sequenced in a study of T cells in Graves' hyperthyroidism and ophthalmopathy. The investigators amplified TCR beta CDR3 regions from RNA transcripts. The primer set for the first-round RT-PCR of the TCR CDR3 was HTBI. TCRdb re-derived calls from the multiplex PCR reads in MiXCR, one entry per CDR3 protein. The repertoire holds 550,000 to 650,000 distinct CDR3 sequences, with 12% to 15% as singletons. The specimen was blood. The origin of the receptors is a woman in her forties with Graves' hyperthyroidism.

This clonotype has a count of ten or more. The chain carries TRBV20-1 and TRBJ2-1; D unresolved. V was shortened by 0 bases and J by 3 bases, with 3 bases between the two germline ends. The length of the CDR3 is 12 residues. Germline CDR1 DFQATT, CDR2 SNEGSKA (reference sequence). CDR3 in DNA: TGCAGTGCTAGAGATGACTACAATGAGCAGTTCTTC. This sequence encodes CSARDDYNEQFF.

This clonotype was recorded many times. The chain employs TRBV4-1 and TRBJ2-5; weak D call: TRBD1 (6 bases). The CDR3 has 16 residues. The germline V gene has CDR1 MGHRA and CDR2 YSYEKL. Trimming removed 1 base at V and 5 bases at J, with 17 bases between. Here the CDR3 DNA reads TGCGCCAGCAGCCAAGTCCAGGGGTTAATCGAGGAGACCCAGTACTTC. This gives the protein CASSQVQGLIEETQYF.

This clonotype was observed many times. The chain joins TRBV18 to TRBJ2-2, with D maybe TRBD1 (5 bases). V shed 3 bases and J shed 3 bases, with 5 bases lying between them. CDR3 size: 13 residues. CDR1 KGHSH and CDR2 LQKENI come from the germline V gene. The CDR3 protein is CASSPRDTGELFF. CDR3 DNA: TGTGCCAGCTCACCCAGGGACACCGGGGAGCTGTTTTTT.

This clonotype was seen ten or more times. The V gene is TRBV20-1, the J gene TRBJ2-5; D remains ambiguous. Trimming took 3 bases from V and 6 from J, leaving 14 bases between them. The CDR3 has 13 amino acids. From germline, CDR1 is DFQATT and CDR2 SNEGSKA (reference sequence). In DNA form, the CDR3 reads TGCAGTGCTAGGACAACATGGGCGAAGACCCAGTACTTC. Its protein product is CSARTTWAKTQYF.

In this sample, this clonotype turned up many times. The chain uses TRBV27 and TRBJ1-3, with D unclear. The germline CDR1 and CDR2 sequences are MNHEY and SMNVEV (reference sequence). The CDR3 covers 15 residues. V was shortened by 1 base and J by 2 bases, with 9 bases between the two germline ends. CDR3 nucleotides: TGTGCCAGCAGTTTATGGGGAGAAACTGGAAACACCATATATTTT. This gives the protein CASSLWGETGNTIYF.

J is TRBJ2-3 and V is TRBV14, with 13 bases matching TRBD2. The junction had 10 bases not matched to a gene; V was cut back by 2 bases and J by 2 bases. This CDR3 comprises 19 residues. Looked up from germline, CDR1 is SGHDN and CDR2 is FVKESK. The CDR3 sequence: CASSQTSGRALWNTDTQYF. CDR3 in DNA: TGTGCCAGCAGCCAAACTAGCGGGAGGGCTCTCTGGAACACAGATACGCAGTATTTT.

The gene calls are TRBV5-1 and TRBJ1-1; a possible D gene is TRBD1 (5 bases). CDR1 and CDR2 (germline): SGHRS, YFSETQ. This CDR3 region has 14 residues. V lost 0 bases and J 5 bases, leaving 11 bases between the germline ends. The CDR3 protein is CASSLEFQGTEAFF. The CDR3 DNA sequence: TGCGCCAGCAGCTTGGAGTTTCAGGGAACTGAAGCTTTCTTT.

This clonotype turned up a few times. The rearrangement links TRBV7-2 to TRBJ2-6; D ambiguous. In germline, CDR1 is SGHTA, CDR2 FQGNSA. Trimming stripped 1 base from V and 0 bases from J, with 10 bases between. The CDR3 runs 17 residues. The CDR3 protein is CASSLVGSGSGANVLTF. For the CDR3, the DNA is TGTGCCAGCAGCTTAGTAGGGTCGGGCTCTGGGGCCAACGTCCTGACTTTC.

This clonotype was observed many times. CDR3 residues: CASSRTGGDEQYF. The CDR3 coding sequence is TGTGCCAGCAGTCGGACAGGGGGCGACGAGCAGTACTTC. The chain recombines TRBV7-9 with TRBJ2-7, with 11 bases that match TRBD1. Germline loops: CDR1 SEHNR, CDR2 FQNEAQ (reference sequence). CDR3 length: 13 residues. The V and J ends lost 6 bases and 5 bases, in that order; junction bases with no gene match: 3.

The table lists this clonotype with many counts. V and J are TRBV30 and TRBJ2-7, with D possibly being TRBD1 (6 bases). Germline V gene lookup returns CDR1 GTSNPN and CDR2 SVGIG (reference sequence). The CDR3 runs to 14 residues. Trimming removed 8 bases from V and 2 bases from J, with 19 bases in between. CDR3: CASTGTMYAYEQYF. Written as DNA, the CDR3 is TGTGCCAGTACCGGGACAATGTATGCCTACGAGCAGTACTTC. The whole variable domain, filled in from reference TRBV30 and TRBJ2-7, reads SQTIHQWPATLVQPVGSPLSLECTVEGTSNPNLYWYRQAAGRGLQLLFYSVGIGQISSEVPQNLSASRPQDRQFILSSKKLLLSDSGFYLCASTGTMYAYEQYFGPGTRLTVT.

This clonotype appeared many times. This chain joins TRBV15 and TRBJ1-6, with D unresolved. In germline, CDR1 is LNHNV, CDR2 YYDKDF (reference sequence). Trimming removed 1 base from V and 4 bases from J, with 17 bases in between. The CDR3 runs 18 residues. The DNA of the CDR3 is TGTGCCACCAGCAGAGTTAAGGCAGTGGGAACTTATAATTCACCCCTCCACTTT. Its translation: CATSRVKAVGTYNSPLHF.

This chain connects TRBV5-4 to TRBJ2-5, with D possibly matching TRBD1 (6 bases). With 4 bases removed from V and 4 bases from J, the gap between germline ends came to 14 bases. The CDR3 sequence is 14 residues long. Germline-derived CDR1 and CDR2 are SGHNT and YYREEE (reference sequence). CDR3 loop: CASSPMEGGETQYF. CDR3 nucleotide sequence: TGTGCCAGCAGCCCGATGGAAGGGGGAGAGACCCAGTACTTC.

This clonotype was counted many times. This sequence joins TRBV12-3 or TRBV12-4 and TRBJ2-3, with 10 bases lining up with TRBD2. V lost 8 bases and J lost 0; bases outside the gene matches: 8. The CDR3 covers 16 residues. The CDR3 here is CASADSGRGSTDTQYF. The CDR3 DNA follows: TGTGCCAGCGCCGACAGCGGGAGGGGGAGCACAGATACGCAGTATTTT.

The chain is built from TRBV5-1 and TRBJ2-1, with 8 bases that match TRBD2. Per germline, CDR1 SGHRS and CDR2 YFSETQ. Trimming cost V 4 bases and J 4 bases; bases outside gene matches: 13. The CDR3 sequence is 17 residues long. Here the CDR3 reads CASSAPTSVISYNEQFF. As DNA, the CDR3 is TGCGCCAGCAGCGCACCGACTAGCGTGATATCTTACAATGAGCAGTTCTTC.

The sample holds many counts of this clonotype. The genes are TRBV12-3 or TRBV12-4 and TRBJ1-3; unclear D gene. The V gene lost 2 bases and the J gene lost 0 bases, with 8 bases spanning the gap. This CDR3 has 15 residues. CDR3 DNA sequence: TGTGCCAGCAGTTTAAGCGGGGTCTCTGGAAACACCATATATTTT. This encodes CASSLSGVSGNTIYF.

The sample holds many counts of this clonotype. The genes are TRBV12-3 or TRBV12-4 and TRBJ2-3, with 7 bases aligning to TRBD2. The CDR3 length is 15 residues. Germline trimming cut 5 bases from V and 1 base from J; bases unmatched to any gene: 6. DNA for the CDR3: TGTGCCAGCAGTATATGGACTAGAGGCACAGATACGCAGTATTTT. This sequence encodes CASSIWTRGTDTQYF.

The chain recombines TRBV19 with TRBJ2-6, with 10 positions matching TRBD1. With 5 bases clipped from V and 3 bases from J, the junction kept 7 bases outside the gene matches. CDR3 size: 17 residues. The germline V gene encodes CDR1 LNHDA and CDR2 SQIVND (reference sequence). CDR3 coding DNA: TGTGCCAGTAGTCCAATGACAGGGGGCTTTGGGGCCAACGTCCTGACTTTC. It translates to CASSPMTGGFGANVLTF.

The rearrangement uses TRBV7-8 and TRBJ1-1; TRBD1 matches at 9 bases. The CDR3 is made up of 18 amino acids. Germline V gene data show CDR1 as SGHVS and CDR2 as FQNEAQ. J lost 3 bases, V lost 4 bases, and 15 bases had no gene match. CDR3 protein: CASSSSRDRVRGHTEAFF. CDR3 coding DNA: TGTGCCAGCAGCTCTTCAAGGGACAGGGTAAGGGGGCACACTGAAGCTTTCTTT.

This clonotype was counted many times. The chain combines TRBV3-1 with TRBJ2-5, with 11 bases fitting TRBD2. V lost 4 bases, J lost 3 bases, and 7 bases stayed unmatched. The CDR3 is 16 residues long. Germline V gene data show CDR1 as LGHDT and CDR2 as YNNKEL (reference sequence). CDR3 amino acids: CASSREPGLAEETQYF. CDR3 sequence (DNA): TGTGCCAGCAGCCGGGAACCGGGACTAGCGGAAGAGACCCAGTACTTC.

The V and J genes are TRBV11-3 and TRBJ2-1; D may be TRBD1 or TRBD2 (5 bases each). Germline V lookup: CDR1 SGHNT, CDR2 YENEEA. There are 17 residues in the CDR3. Between the trimmed V and J ends, which lost 2 bases and 3 bases, there was a span of 17 bases. CDR3 sequence reads: CASSLYSGASFYNEQFF. DNA of the CDR3: TGTGCCAGCAGCTTATACTCCGGGGCATCTTTCTACAATGAGCAGTTCTTC.

This clonotype was counted at least ten times. The chain joins TRBV6-1 to TRBJ2-7; 13 nucleotides align to TRBD2. Trimming cost V 5 bases and J 3 bases; bases outside gene matches: 4. This CDR3 region has 15 residues. Germline lookup yields CDR1 MNHNS and CDR2 SASEGT. The CDR3 region has the DNA TGTGCCAGCAGTTCCGGGACTAGCGGGGACTACGAGCAGTACTTC. Its translation: CASSSGTSGDYEQYF.

This clonotype has only a few counts. The J gene is TRBJ1-5, the V gene TRBV28; D is undetermined. Deletions cut 6 bases from V and 0 bases from J, with 15 bases between. Germline V lookup: CDR1 MDHEN, CDR2 SYDVKM. CDR3 length equals 16 residues. CDR3 sequence: CASSTSPGFSNQPQHF. The CDR3 bases are TGTGCCAGCAGCACTTCTCCGGGATTTAGCAATCAGCCCCAGCATTTT.

This clonotype occurred many times. The chain carries TRBV30 and TRBJ2-1, with D hard to call. Germline CDR1 and CDR2: GTSNPN and SVGIG (reference sequence). V lost 5 bases and J lost 9, with 17 bases in between. The CDR3 covers 13 residues. CDR3 loop: CAWGRVVTPEQFF. The CDR3 nucleotides are TGTGCCTGGGGCAGAGTGGTCACTCCTGAGCAGTTCTTC. Full variable domain (outside the CDR3, taken from reference TRBV30 and TRBJ2-1): SQTIHQWPATLVQPVGSPLSLECTVEGTSNPNLYWYRQAAGRGLQLLFYSVGIGQISSEVPQNLSASRPQDRQFILSSKKLLLSDSGFYLCAWGRVVTPEQFFGPGTRLTVL.

This clonotype was observed many times. The chain links TRBV2 to TRBJ2-5; possibly TRBD1 for D (5 bases). CDR1 SNHLY and CDR2 FYNNEI come from the germline V gene. The V and J ends lost 10 bases and 2 bases respectively, with 17 bases between them. CDR3 length: 14 residues. The DNA of the CDR3 is TGTGCCACCTCGCGATCGACAGCTCAAGAGACCCAGTACTTC. Its translation: CATSRSTAQETQYF.

Concerning this clonotype itself: Possible read error: a much larger clone is one base away. V and J are TRBV27 and TRBJ2-1; a weak D match, TRBD1 (5 bases). CDR3 length: 12 residues. V was clipped by 4 bases and J by 9 bases, with 10 bases between them. Germline assignment: CDR1 MNHEY and CDR2 SMNVEV (reference sequence). The CDR3 here is CASSWIGAEQFF. CDR3 nucleotides: TGTGCCAGCAGTTGGATAGGGGCTGAGCAGTTCTTC.

This clonotype was recorded many times. The chain uses TRBV29-1 and TRBJ2-1; 9 bases are a match to TRBD2. The V and J ends lost 3 bases and 4 bases, in that order; junction bases with no gene match: 7. The CDR3 is 15 amino acids. Germline V CDR1 and CDR2: SQVTM, ANQGSEA. The CDR3 coding sequence is TGCAGCGTTGATTACGGACTAGCGCCATACAATGAGCAGTTCTTC. Translated: CSVDYGLAPYNEQFF.

This chain uses TRBV7-2 with TRBJ2-1, with TRBD2 matching 7 bases. Germline V gene data show CDR1 as SGHTA and CDR2 as FQGNSA. CDR3 size: 15 residues. The trim removed 5 bases at V and 10 bases at J, leaving 14 bases unmatched. The DNA of the CDR3 is TGTACCAGCAGCGATCCCGGGAGGCAGGAGGGGGAGCAGTTCTTC. Its translation: CTSSDPGRQEGEQFF. The whole variable domain, remainder taken from reference TRBV7-2 and TRBJ2-1, is GAGVSQSPSNKVTEKGKDVELRCDPISGHTALYWYRQSLGQGLEFLIYFQGNSAPDKSGLPSDRFSAERTGGSVSTLTIQRTQQEDSAVYLCTSSDPGRQEGEQFFGPGTRLTVL.